These 18 T cell receptor beta chains came from one sample sequenced in a study of cytomegalovirus exposure and HLA in healthy donors. PCR primers comprised 60 Vbeta and 13 Jbeta primers. Using immunoSEQ multiplex PCR, the repertoire was profiled, and TCRdb retains in-frame clones only, with some absent. The data show about 170,000 clones, 80% to 90% seen once. Sequencing was performed on PBMCs. Every receptor here comes from a woman younger than 30 in good health and CMV-seronegative.

The chain has TRBV28 and TRBJ2-7; D call uncertain. The CDR3 runs 15 residues. Germline loops: CDR1 MDHEN, CDR2 SYDVKM. V was trimmed by 5 bases and J by 0 bases, leaving 14 bases between them. The CDR3 loop is CASSPTSAISYEQYF. The CDR3 DNA reads TGTGCCAGCAGTCCAACATCAGCGATCTCCTACGAGCAGTACTTC.

The chain couples TRBV2 to TRBJ1-5; the match to TRBD1 covers 11 bases. This CDR3 has 14 amino acids. J lost 7 bases, V lost 4 bases, and 3 bases had no gene match. Germline assignment: CDR1 SNHLY and CDR2 FYNNEI. The CDR3 coding sequence is TGTGCCAGCAGTGGGACAGGGGGCATGCAGCCCCAGCATTTT. Translated: CASSGTGGMQPQHF.

This clone was picked up a small number of times. The chain joins TRBV5-4 to TRBJ2-3, with 9 bases that match TRBD1. The CDR3 has 14 amino acids. Losses at the gene ends were 5 bases for V and 2 bases for J; bases not matched to a gene: 3. Looked up from germline, CDR1 is SGHNT and CDR2 is YYREEE (reference sequence). The CDR3 DNA reads as TGTGCCAGCAGAGAACAGGGGGCCACAGATACGCAGTATTTT. Amino acid sequence: CASREQGATDTQYF.

The genes are TRBV9 and TRBJ2-5; D is unclear. V was clipped by 4 bases and J by 4 bases, with 17 bases between them. Germline V gene sequence: CDR1 SGDLS, CDR2 YYNGEE. This CDR3 is built from 15 residues. The CDR3 loop reads CASSTSTPVGETQYF. The CDR3 DNA is TGTGCCAGCAGCACCTCTACCCCCGTCGGAGAGACCCAGTACTTC.

This clone has a handful of counts. The J gene is TRBJ1-1, the V gene TRBV11-3; the D is unclear. Germline V gives CDR1 SGHNT, CDR2 YENEEA. Trimming cost V 3 bases and J 8 bases, with 13 bases left between them. The CDR3 loop spans 13 amino acids. CDR3 sequence reads: CASSFGEENEAFF. CDR3 coding DNA: TGTGCCAGCAGCTTCGGGGAGGAAAACGAAGCTTTCTTT.

CDR3 in DNA: TGTGCCAGCAGTTACCCCGGGACAGGGGTCTACGAGCAGTACTTC. Translating it yields CASSYPGTGVYEQYF. V gene TRBV6-6 combines with J gene TRBJ2-7; 10 nucleotides match TRBD1. The CDR3 has 15 residues. Germline CDR1 MNHNY, CDR2 SVGAGI (reference sequence). V shed 2 bases, J shed 3 bases, and the junction held 4 bases outside the gene matches.

V is TRBV28 and J is TRBJ1-1; D perhaps matches TRBD1 (6 bases). The CDR3 has 14 amino acids. Germline CDR1 and CDR2: MDHEN and SYDVKM. Trimming removed 3 bases from V and 10 bases from J, with 18 bases in between. The CDR3 DNA reads TGTGCCAGCAGTTTTTTCAACGGCCAGGGGAGAGCTTTCTTT. Its protein product is CASSFFNGQGRAFF.

This chain links TRBV5-4 with TRBJ2-3; TRBD2 agrees at 14 bases. The CDR3 covers 16 residues. Germline V lookup: CDR1 SGHNT, CDR2 YYREEE (reference sequence). V dropped 3 bases and J dropped 4; count of bases not matched to a gene: 4. The CDR3 is CASSSGLAGEADTQYF. In DNA, the CDR3 is TGTGCCAGCAGCTCGGGACTAGCGGGAGAGGCAGATACGCAGTATTTT.

This rearrangement joins TRBV28 to TRBJ2-3; D might be TRBD2 (6 bases). The CDR3 consists of 15 residues. The V end was cut by 4 bases, the J end by 1 base, with 12 bases between. Germline CDR1 and CDR2: MDHEN and SYDVKM. The CDR3 DNA is TGTGCCAGCAGTTCACTGGGACTCGGCACAGATACGCAGTATTTT. This gives the protein CASSSLGLGTDTQYF. The whole variable domain, filled in from reference TRBV28 and TRBJ2-3, reads DVKVTQSSRYLVKRTGEKVFLECVQDMDHENMFWYRQDPGLGLRLIYFSYDVKMKEKGDIPEGYSVSREKKERFSLILESASTNQTSMYLCASSSLGLGTDTQYFGPGTRLTVL.

The chain links TRBV29-1 to TRBJ2-5, with TRBD2 as a possible D gene (5 bases). Trimming pared 0 bases from V and 4 bases from J, leaving 15 bases between. The length of the CDR3 is 15 residues. CDR1 SQVTM and CDR2 ANQGSEA come from the germline V gene. The CDR3 sequence is CSVEDTDGVVETQYF. In DNA, the CDR3 is TGCAGCGTTGAAGATACGGACGGGGTAGTAGAGACCCAGTACTTC.

The V gene is TRBV5-5, the J gene TRBJ2-1, with D tentatively TRBD2 (6 bases). Trimming shortened V by 4 bases and J by 10 bases, and 18 bases separated the two germline ends. This CDR3 region has 14 residues. Per germline, CDR1 SGHKS and CDR2 YYEKEE (reference sequence). In DNA, the CDR3 is TGTGCCAGCAGCAAACTGGACTACCCAATCGAGCAGTTCTTC. Its protein is CASSKLDYPIEQFF.

The chain combines TRBV6-5 with TRBJ2-3; D is undetermined. This CDR3 comprises 14 residues. Germline V gene data show CDR1 as MNHEY and CDR2 as SVGAGI. V lost 5 bases, J lost 5 bases, and 14 bases lay in between. The CDR3 DNA reads as TGTGCCAGCAGTGAAAGCGTGTTAGTAGATACGCAGTATTTT. As protein: CASSESVLVDTQYF.

As DNA, the CDR3 is TGTGCCAGCAGCCGGGACACCTATCAGCCCCAGCATTTT. Protein sequence: CASSRDTYQPQHF. The chain employs TRBV7-8 and TRBJ1-5; possible D gene TRBD1, 6 bases. Between the trimmed V and J ends, which lost 5 bases and 5 bases, there was a span of 10 bases. This CDR3 is built from 13 residues. The germline CDR1 and CDR2 sequences are SGHVS and FQNEAQ.

This clone was observed a handful of times. J is TRBJ1-2 and V is TRBV6-5; weak D call: TRBD1 (5 bases). V was shortened by 4 bases and J by 4 bases, with 7 bases between the two germline ends. The CDR3 runs to 12 residues. Germline V CDR1 and CDR2: MNHEY, SVGAGI. As DNA, the CDR3 is TGTGCCAGCAGTTCCCAGGGCTATGGCTACACCTTC. The encoded protein is CASSSQGYGYTF.

The V and J genes are TRBV27 and TRBJ2-1, with TRBD2 matching 7 bases. Losses at the gene ends were 5 bases for V and 5 bases for J; bases not matched to a gene: 9. The CDR3 runs to 15 residues. The germline gives CDR1 MNHEY, CDR2 SMNVEV (reference sequence). CDR3 coding DNA: TGTGCCAGCAGTCCCCGGTCTAGCGGCCACAATGAGCAGTTCTTC. It encodes CASSPRSSGHNEQFF.

This chain uses TRBV19 with TRBJ1-2, with 10 bases aligning to TRBD1. The trim removed 6 bases at V and 4 bases at J, leaving 11 bases unmatched. There are 16 residues in the CDR3. Germline loops: CDR1 LNHDA, CDR2 SQIVND (reference sequence). CDR3 DNA: TGTGCCAGTAGGGATGCGATAGGACAGGGGGGCTATGGCTACACCTTC. It translates to CASRDAIGQGGYGYTF. Combining the CDR3 with reference TRBV19 and TRBJ1-2 gives the whole variable domain DGGITQSPKYLFRKEGQNVTLSCEQNLNHDAMYWYRQDPGQGLRLIYYSQIVNDFQKGDIAEGYSVSREKKESFPLTVTSAQKNPTAFYLCASRDAIGQGGYGYTFGSGTRLTVV.

This clone was observed a single time. This chain uses TRBV5-4 with TRBJ2-1, with a weak D call TRBD2 (6 bases). CDR1 is SGHNT and CDR2 is YYREEE in the germline V gene (reference sequence). V lost 3 bases, J lost 4 bases, and 17 bases lay in between. The CDR3 consists of 16 residues. CDR3 nucleotides: TGTGCCAGCAGCTCGAGTAATAGCGGAAGGTACAATGAGCAGTTCTTC. The encoded protein is CASSSSNSGRYNEQFF.

The chain uses TRBV6-1 and TRBJ2-7; possible D gene TRBD1, 7 bases. Per germline, CDR1 MNHNS and CDR2 SASEGT. The CDR3 is 17 residues long. Trimming removed 0 bases from V and 4 bases from J, with 19 bases in between. The CDR3 region has the DNA TGTGCCAGCAGTGAAGCGCTCTTTGGGCAGGGGGGTTACGAGCAGTACTTC. This gives the protein CASSEALFGQGGYEQYF.